The rows below give T cell receptor beta chains drawn from one sample of a study of post-analysis software for immune sequencing data. MiXCR was run by TCRdb on the PCR reads, yielding one entry per CDR3 protein. The table lists more than 350,000 distinct CDR3 sequences, over 30% of them singletons. The material sequenced was blood. The receptors derive from a girl aged 2-10 years with multiple sclerosis. CDR3s include the opening cysteine and the closing phenylalanine or tryptophan. Rows give clone size only sometimes, using once, few, many, or a class for an expanded clone.

size,J,V,CDR3
NA,TRBJ1-5,TRBV28,CAIRGGDQPQHF
NA,TRBJ2-5,TRBV7-9,CASSFIQGAQETQYF
few,TRBJ2-7,TRBV7-6,CASSFEGGASEQYF
once,NA,TRBV7-9,CASTLGGKTQYF
few,TRBJ2-7,TRBV5-5,CASSDSRGLDYEQYF
NA,TRBJ1-5,TRBV6-6,CANSLTDTSNQPQHF
few,TRBJ2-5,TRBV7-2,CASSPRTEETQYF
NA,TRBJ2-7,TRBV28,CASSLGDRGYEQYF
few,TRBJ1-5,TRBV18,CASSPGQASNQPQHF
NA,TRBJ2-1,TRBV6-5,CASSYGAGHGQFF
few,TRBJ2-5,TRBV5-1,CASSLRAAGEETQYF
NA,TRBJ2-5,TRBV5-1,CASSTGERETQYF
NA,TRBJ1-2,TRBV10-3,CAIRRGQDYGYTF
NA,TRBJ2-7,TRBV5-1,CASSRGQGVDYEQYF
NA,TRBJ1-2,TRBV4-1,CASSRGTGFTYGYTF
once,TRBJ1-1,TRBV7-9,CASSLTGQGANTEAFF
few,NA,TRBV5-1,CASSFTLGQGAETQYF
NA,TRBJ1-2,TRBV20-1,CSAKSGFGYGYTF
NA,TRBJ1-1,TRBV5-1,CASRDTNTEAFF
NA,TRBJ1-1,TRBV12-3/TRBV12-4,CASSQTENTEAFF
few,TRBJ2-3,TRBV5-6,CASSDSRTDTQYF
NA,TRBJ1-1,TRBV27,CASSPATGEGTEAFF
few,TRBJ2-1,TRBV13,CASSSGGGGNEQFF
few,TRBJ2-7,TRBV20-1,CSANRDGPGAGEQYF
NA,TRBJ2-5,TRBV29-1,CSVGGEALGLGAQYF
NA,TRBJ1-1,TRBV28,CASSFKVPGYNTEAFF
NA,TRBJ2-3,TRBV3-1,CASSQGSTSGSTDTQYF
few,TRBJ2-1,TRBV28,CASSFPGDQYNEQFF
NA,TRBJ1-2,TRBV29-1,CSARAEWGYTF
few,TRBJ1-5,TRBV12-3/TRBV12-4,CASSLIGDNQPQHF
NA,TRBJ2-7,TRBV29-1,CSVEDRPSSYEQYF
NA,TRBJ1-6,TRBV7-9,CASSSPGTGANSPLHF
NA,TRBJ1-1,TRBV20-1,CSASGLVNTEAFF
NA,TRBJ2-5,TRBV20-1,CSASGRGIVRQETQYF
few,TRBJ2-7,TRBV20-1,CSARELAGTYEQYF
NA,TRBJ2-7,TRBV20-1,CSARMTSGYYEQYF
NA,TRBJ2-3,TRBV5-1,CASSFWGTSGSTDTQYF
NA,TRBJ2-5,TRBV12-3/TRBV12-4,CASSFGLAGEGQETQYF
NA,TRBJ1-5,TRBV20-1,CSAKGYRGVSQPQHF
NA,TRBJ1-1,TRBV5-1,CASSLGRLGAEAFF
NA,TRBJ2-7,TRBV29-1,CSVGGLADYEQYF
NA,TRBJ2-2,TRBV18,CASSPSGIRGTGELFF
few,TRBJ2-3,TRBV7-2,CASSLAARELADTQYF
once,TRBJ2-1,TRBV12-3/TRBV12-4,CASSRLAGEGLYNEQFF
few,TRBJ1-2,TRBV29-1,CSAQPAPGSYTF
NA,TRBJ2-1,TRBV7-9,CASSLTGPLNEQFF
few,TRBJ2-3,TRBV15,CATSSFWADTQYF
NA,TRBJ2-7,TRBV7-3,CASSSSGAPGSYEQYF
NA,TRBJ2-2,TRBV10-1,CASSGSGGAMELFF
NA,NA,TRBV27,CASSLGVRNYEQYF
large,TRBJ2-1,TRBV4-1,CASSQDGRGYLNEQFF
NA,NA,TRBV10-3,CAISESAGRVNEQYF
NA,TRBJ1-1,TRBV29-1,CSGVPATEAFF
NA,TRBJ2-3,TRBV5-4,CASSLDLAGARGDTQYF
few,TRBJ2-7,TRBV28,CAILAGTGLQEQYF
few,TRBJ2-3,TRBV5-1,CASERTSGRTDTQYF
NA,TRBJ1-6,TRBV2,CASSGPNSESPLHF